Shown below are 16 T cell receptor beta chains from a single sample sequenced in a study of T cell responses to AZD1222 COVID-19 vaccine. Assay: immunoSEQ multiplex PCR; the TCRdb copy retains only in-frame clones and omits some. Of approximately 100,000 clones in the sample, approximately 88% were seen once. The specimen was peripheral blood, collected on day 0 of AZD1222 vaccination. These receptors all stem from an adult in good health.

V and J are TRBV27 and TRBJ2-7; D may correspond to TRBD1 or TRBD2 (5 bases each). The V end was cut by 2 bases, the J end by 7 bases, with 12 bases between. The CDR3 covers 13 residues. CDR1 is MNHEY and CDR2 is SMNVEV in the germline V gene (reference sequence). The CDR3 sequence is CASSLAGTLEQYF. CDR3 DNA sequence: TGTGCCAGCAGTTTAGCCGGGACGCTTGAGCAGTACTTC.

In DNA, the CDR3 is TGCGCCAGCAGCGAGGGGACTAGCCAATGGGTAGATACGCAGTATTTT. It specifies CASSEGTSQWVDTQYF. This rearrangement joins TRBV5-1 to TRBJ2-3; 9 positions agree with TRBD2. J gave up 5 bases and V 4 bases, and 11 bases lay outside the gene matches. Germline loops: CDR1 SGHRS, CDR2 YFSETQ. There are 16 residues in the CDR3. Full variable domain (rest looked up from reference TRBV5-1 and TRBJ2-3): KAGVTQTPRYLIKTRGQQVTLSCSPISGHRSVSWYQQTPGQGLQFLFEYFSETQRNKGNFPGRFSGRQFSNSRSEMNVSTLELGDSALYLCASSEGTSQWVDTQYFGPGTRLTVL.

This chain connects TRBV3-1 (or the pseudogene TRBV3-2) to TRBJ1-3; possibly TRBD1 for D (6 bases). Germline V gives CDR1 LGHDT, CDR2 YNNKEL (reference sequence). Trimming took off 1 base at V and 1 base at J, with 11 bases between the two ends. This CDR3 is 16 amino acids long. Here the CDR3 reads CASSQARTASGNTIYF. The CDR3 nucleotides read TGTGCCAGCAGCCAAGCCCGGACAGCTTCTGGAAACACCATATATTTT.

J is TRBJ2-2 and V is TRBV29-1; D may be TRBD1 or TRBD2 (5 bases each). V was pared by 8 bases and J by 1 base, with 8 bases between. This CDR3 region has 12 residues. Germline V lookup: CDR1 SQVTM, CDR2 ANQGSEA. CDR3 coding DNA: TGCAGCCTTGGGGGGAACACCGGGGAGCTGTTTTTT. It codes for CSLGGNTGELFF.

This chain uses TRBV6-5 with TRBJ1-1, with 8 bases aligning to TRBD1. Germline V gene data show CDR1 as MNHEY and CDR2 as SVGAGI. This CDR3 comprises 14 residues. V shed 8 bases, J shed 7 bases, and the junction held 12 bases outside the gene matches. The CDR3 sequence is CASRGGTGGLEAFF. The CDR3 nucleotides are TGTGCCAGCCGGGGGGGGACAGGCGGGCTTGAAGCTTTCTTT.

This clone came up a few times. DNA of the CDR3: TGTGCCAGCAGTTTACCAGCCTTTGGGCAGTACTTC. Protein: CASSLPAFGQYF. This rearrangement joins TRBV28 to TRBJ2-7; D is unresolved. The V gene lost 2 bases and the J gene lost 9 bases, with 11 bases spanning the gap. The length of the CDR3 is 12 residues. The V gene's germline CDR1 is MDHEN and CDR2 SYDVKM.

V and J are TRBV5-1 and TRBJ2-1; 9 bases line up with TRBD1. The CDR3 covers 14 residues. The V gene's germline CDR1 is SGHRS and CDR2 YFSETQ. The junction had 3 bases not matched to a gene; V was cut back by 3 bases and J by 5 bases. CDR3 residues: CASSSGQGNNEQFF. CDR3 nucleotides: TGCGCCAGCAGCTCGGGACAGGGTAACAATGAGCAGTTCTTC.

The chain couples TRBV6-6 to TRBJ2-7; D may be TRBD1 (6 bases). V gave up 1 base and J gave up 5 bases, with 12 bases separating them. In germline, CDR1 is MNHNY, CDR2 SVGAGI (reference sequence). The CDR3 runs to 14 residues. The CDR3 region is CASSYFTGSDEQYF. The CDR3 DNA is TGTGCCAGCAGTTACTTCACAGGGTCCGACGAGCAGTACTTC.

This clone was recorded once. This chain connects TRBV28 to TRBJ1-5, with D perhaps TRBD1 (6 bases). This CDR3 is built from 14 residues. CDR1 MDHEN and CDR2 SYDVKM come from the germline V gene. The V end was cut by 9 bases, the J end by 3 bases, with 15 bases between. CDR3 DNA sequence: TGTGCCAGTCGTTCAGGGGAAACCAATCAGCCCCAGCATTTT. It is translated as CASRSGETNQPQHF.

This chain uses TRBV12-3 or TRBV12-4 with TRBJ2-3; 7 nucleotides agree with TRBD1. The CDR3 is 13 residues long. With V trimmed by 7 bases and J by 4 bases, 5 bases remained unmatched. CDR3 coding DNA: TGTGCCAGCAAAGAGGGGGCGGCAGATACGCAGTATTTT. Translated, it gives CASKEGAADTQYF.

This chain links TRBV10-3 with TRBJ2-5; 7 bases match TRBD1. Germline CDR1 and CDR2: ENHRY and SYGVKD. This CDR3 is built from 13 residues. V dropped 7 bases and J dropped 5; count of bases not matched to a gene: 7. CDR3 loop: CAITTGARETQYF. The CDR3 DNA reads TGTGCCATCACTACAGGGGCTAGGGAGACCCAGTACTTC.

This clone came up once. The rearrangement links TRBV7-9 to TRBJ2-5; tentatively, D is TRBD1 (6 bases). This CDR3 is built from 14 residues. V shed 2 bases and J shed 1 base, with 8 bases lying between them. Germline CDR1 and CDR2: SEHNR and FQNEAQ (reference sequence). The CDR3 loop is CASSLLQGQETQYF. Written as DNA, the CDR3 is TGTGCCAGCAGCTTATTACAGGGCCAAGAGACCCAGTACTTC.

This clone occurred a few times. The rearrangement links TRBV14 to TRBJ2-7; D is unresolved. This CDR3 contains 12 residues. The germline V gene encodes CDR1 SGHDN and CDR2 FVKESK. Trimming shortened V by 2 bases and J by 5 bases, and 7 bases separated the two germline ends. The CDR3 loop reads CASSQIVNEQYF. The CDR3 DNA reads TGTGCCAGCAGCCAAATCGTCAACGAGCAGTACTTC.

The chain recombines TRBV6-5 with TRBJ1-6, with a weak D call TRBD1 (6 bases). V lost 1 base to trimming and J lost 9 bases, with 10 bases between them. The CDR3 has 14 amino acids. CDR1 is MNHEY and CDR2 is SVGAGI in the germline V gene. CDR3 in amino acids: CASSYFQGSSPLHF. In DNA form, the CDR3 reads TGTGCCAGCAGTTACTTCCAGGGGAGTTCACCCCTCCACTTT.

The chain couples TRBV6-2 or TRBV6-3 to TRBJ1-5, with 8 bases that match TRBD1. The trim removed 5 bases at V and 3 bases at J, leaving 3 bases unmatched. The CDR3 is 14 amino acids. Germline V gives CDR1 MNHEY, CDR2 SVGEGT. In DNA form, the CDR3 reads TGTGCCAGCAGTACGGACAGGGACAATCAGCCCCAGCATTTT. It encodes CASSTDRDNQPQHF.

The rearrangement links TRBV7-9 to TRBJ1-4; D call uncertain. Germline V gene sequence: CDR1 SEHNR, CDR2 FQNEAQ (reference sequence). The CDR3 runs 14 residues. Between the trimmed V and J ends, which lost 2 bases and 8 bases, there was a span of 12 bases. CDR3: CASSLSRAAEKLFF. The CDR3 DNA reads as TGTGCCAGCAGCTTATCGCGGGCCGCGGAAAAACTGTTTTTT.